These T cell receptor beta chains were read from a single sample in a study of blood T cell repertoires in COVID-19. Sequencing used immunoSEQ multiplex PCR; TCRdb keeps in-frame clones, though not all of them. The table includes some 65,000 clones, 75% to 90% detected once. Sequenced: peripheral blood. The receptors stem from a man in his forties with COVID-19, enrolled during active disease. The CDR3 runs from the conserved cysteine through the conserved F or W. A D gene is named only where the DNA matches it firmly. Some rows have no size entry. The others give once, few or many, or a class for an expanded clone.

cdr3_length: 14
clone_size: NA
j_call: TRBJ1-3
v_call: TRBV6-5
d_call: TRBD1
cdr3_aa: CASRLRTGLNTIYF
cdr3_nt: TGTGCCAGCAGACTCCGGACAGGGTTGAACACCATATATTTT

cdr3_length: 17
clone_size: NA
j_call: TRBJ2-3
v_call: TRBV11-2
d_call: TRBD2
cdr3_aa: CASSPQPGLALTDTQYF
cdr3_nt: TGTGCCAGCAGCCCCCAACCGGGACTAGCTTTGACAGATACGCAGTATTTT

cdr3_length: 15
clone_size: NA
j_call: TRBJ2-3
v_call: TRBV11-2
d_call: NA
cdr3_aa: CASSLGGGPRDTQYF
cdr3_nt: TGTGCCAGCAGCTTAGGTGGAGGGCCGCGGGATACGCAGTATTTT

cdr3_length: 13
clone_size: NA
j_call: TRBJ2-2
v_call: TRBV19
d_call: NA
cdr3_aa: CASSSGWTGELFF
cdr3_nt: TGTGCCAGTAGTTCGGGGTGGACCGGGGAGCTGTTTTTT

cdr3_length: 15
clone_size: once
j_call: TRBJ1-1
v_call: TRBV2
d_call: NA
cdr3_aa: CASSVKWVRKTEAFF
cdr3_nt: TGTGCCAGCAGTGTAAAGTGGGTCAGGAAAACTGAAGCTTTCTTT

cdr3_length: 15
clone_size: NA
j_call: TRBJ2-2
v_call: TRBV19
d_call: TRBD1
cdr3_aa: CASSMTGEVTGELFF
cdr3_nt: TGTGCCAGTAGTATGACAGGGGAAGTCACCGGGGAGCTGTTTTTT

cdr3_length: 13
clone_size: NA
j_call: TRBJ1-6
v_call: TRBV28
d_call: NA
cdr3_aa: CASSSQGTSPLHF
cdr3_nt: TGTGCCAGCAGTTCTCAGGGGACTTCACCCCTCCACTTT

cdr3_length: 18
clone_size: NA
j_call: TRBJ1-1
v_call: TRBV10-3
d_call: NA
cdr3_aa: CAISDPRRWGGENTEAFF
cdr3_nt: TGTGCCATCAGTGACCCCCGGCGTTGGGGGGGCGAGAACACTGAAGCTTTCTTT

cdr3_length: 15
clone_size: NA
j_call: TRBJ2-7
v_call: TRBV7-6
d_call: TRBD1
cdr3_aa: CASSLSGTGIHEQYF
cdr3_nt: TGTGCCAGCAGCTTATCCGGGACAGGGATCCACGAGCAGTACTTC

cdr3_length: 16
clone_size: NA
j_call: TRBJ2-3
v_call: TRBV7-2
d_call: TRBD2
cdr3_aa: CASSLVGLAGVDTQYF
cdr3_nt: TGTGCCAGCAGCTTAGTAGGTCTAGCGGGGGTAGATACGCAGTATTTT

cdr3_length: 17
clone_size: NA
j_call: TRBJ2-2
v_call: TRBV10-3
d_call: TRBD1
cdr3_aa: CAISESIGQGNTGELFF
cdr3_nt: TGTGCCATCAGTGAGTCGATAGGACAGGGGAACACCGGGGAGCTGTTTTTT

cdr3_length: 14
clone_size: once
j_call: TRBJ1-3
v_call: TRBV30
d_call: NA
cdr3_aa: CAWSFQTGGDTIYF
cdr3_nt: TGTGCCTGGAGTTTCCAGACGGGGGGAGACACCATATATTTT

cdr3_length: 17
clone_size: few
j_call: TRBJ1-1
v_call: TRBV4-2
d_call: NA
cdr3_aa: CASSQEGAAGRNTEAFF
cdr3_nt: TGTGCCAGCAGCCAAGAGGGTGCGGCGGGGCGAAACACTGAAGCTTTCTTT

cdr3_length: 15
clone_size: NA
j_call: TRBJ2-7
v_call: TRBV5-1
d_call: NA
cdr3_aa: CASSAIDRFSYEQYF
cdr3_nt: TGCGCCAGCAGCGCGATAGACAGATTCTCCTACGAGCAGTACTTC

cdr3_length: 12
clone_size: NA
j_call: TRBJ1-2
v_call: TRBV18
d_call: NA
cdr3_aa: CASSPQDSGYTF
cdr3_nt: TGTGCCAGCTCACCCCAGGACAGTGGCTACACCTTC

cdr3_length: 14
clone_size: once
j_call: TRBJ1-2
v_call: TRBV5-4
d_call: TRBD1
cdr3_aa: CASGLQGGAYGYTF
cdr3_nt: TGTGCCAGCGGATTACAGGGGGGAGCTTATGGCTACACCTTC

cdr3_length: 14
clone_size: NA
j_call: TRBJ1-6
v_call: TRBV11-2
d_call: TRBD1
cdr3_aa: CASSFRQGGSPLHF
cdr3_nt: TGTGCCAGCAGCTTCCGACAGGGTGGTTCACCCCTCCACTTT

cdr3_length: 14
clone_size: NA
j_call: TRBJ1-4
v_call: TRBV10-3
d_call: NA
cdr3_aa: CAISALATNEKLFF
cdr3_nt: TGTGCCATCAGTGCACTGGCAACTAATGAAAAACTGTTTTTT

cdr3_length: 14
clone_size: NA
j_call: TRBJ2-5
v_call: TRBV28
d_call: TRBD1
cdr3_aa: CASSMDRAQETQYF
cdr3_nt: TGTGCCAGCAGTATGGACAGGGCTCAAGAGACCCAGTACTTC

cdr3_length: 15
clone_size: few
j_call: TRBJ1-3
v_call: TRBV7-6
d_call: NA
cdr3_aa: CASSFSSISGNTIYF
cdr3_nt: TGTGCCAGCAGCTTTTCATCAATCTCTGGAAACACCATATATTTT

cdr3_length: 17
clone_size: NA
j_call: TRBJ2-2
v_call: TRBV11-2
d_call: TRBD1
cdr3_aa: CASSRPTGTGMSGELFF
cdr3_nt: TGTGCCAGCAGCCGACCTACCGGGACAGGGATGTCCGGGGAGCTGTTTTTT

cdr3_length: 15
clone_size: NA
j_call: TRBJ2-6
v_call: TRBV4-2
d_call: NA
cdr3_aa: CASSRQNSGANVLTF
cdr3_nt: TGTGCCAGCAGCCGACAGAACTCTGGGGCCAACGTCCTGACTTTC

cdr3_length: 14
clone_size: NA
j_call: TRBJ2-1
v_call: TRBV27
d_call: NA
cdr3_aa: CASSPDGKYNEQFF
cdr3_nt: TGTGCCAGCAGTCCGGACGGGAAATACAATGAGCAGTTCTTC

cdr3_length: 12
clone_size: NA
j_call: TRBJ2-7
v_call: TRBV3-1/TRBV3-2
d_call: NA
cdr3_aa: CASSQRYYEQYF
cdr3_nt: TGTGCCAGCAGCCAACGGTACTACGAGCAGTACTTC

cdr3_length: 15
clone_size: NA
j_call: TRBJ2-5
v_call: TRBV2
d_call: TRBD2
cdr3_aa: CASIEGTSIFETQYF
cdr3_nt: TGTGCCAGCATCGAAGGGACTAGCATTTTTGAGACCCAGTACTTC

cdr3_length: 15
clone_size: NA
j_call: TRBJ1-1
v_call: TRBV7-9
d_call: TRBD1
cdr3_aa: CASSSDRASRTEAFF
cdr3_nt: TGTGCCAGCAGCTCGGACAGGGCGTCGCGCACTGAAGCTTTCTTT

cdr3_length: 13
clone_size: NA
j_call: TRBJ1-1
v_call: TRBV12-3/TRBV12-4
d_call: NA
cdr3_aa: CASNTQVGTEAFF
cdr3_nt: TGTGCCAGCAACACACAGGTGGGAACTGAAGCTTTCTTT

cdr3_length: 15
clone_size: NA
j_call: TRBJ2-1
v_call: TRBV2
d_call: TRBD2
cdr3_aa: CASSATSGDYNEQFF
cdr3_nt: TGTGCCAGCAGTGCGACTAGCGGGGACTACAATGAGCAGTTCTTC

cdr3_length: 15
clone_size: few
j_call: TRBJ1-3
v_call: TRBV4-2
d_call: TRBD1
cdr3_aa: CASSQETGALDTIYF
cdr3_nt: TGTGCCAGCAGCCAAGAGACAGGGGCGCTGGACACCATATATTTT

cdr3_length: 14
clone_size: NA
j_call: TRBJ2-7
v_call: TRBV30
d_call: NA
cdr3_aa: CAWTPRTAAYEQYF
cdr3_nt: TGTGCCTGGACCCCCCGGACAGCGGCCTACGAGCAGTACTTC

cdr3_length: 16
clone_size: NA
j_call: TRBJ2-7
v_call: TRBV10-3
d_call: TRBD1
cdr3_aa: CAISERDRGISYEQYF
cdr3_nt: TGTGCCATCAGTGAGAGGGACAGGGGGATTTCCTACGAGCAGTACTTC

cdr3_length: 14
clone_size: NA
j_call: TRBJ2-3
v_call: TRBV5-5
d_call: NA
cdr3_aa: CASSLLGLMDTQYF
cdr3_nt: TGTGCCAGCAGCTTGTTGGGGCTAATGGATACGCAGTATTTT

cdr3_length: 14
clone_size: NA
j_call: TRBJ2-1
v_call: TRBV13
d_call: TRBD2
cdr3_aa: CASSLGTSNYEQFF
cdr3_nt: TGTGCCAGCAGCTTAGGGACTAGCAACTATGAGCAGTTCTTC

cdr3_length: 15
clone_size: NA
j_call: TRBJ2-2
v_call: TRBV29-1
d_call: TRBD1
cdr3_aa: CSALVGTVNTGELFF
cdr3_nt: TGCAGCGCCCTGGTAGGGACAGTGAACACCGGGGAGCTGTTTTTT

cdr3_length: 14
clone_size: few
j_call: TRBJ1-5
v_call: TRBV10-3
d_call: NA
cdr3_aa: CAISLSGGNQPQHF
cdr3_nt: TGTGCCATCAGCCTCAGTGGTGGCAATCAGCCCCAGCATTTT

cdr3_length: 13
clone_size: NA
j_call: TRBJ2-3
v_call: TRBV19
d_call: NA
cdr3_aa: CASSRGRADTQYF
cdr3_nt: TGTGCCAGTTCTAGGGGTAGGGCAGATACGCAGTATTTT

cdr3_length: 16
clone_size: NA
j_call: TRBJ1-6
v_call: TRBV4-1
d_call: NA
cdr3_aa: CASSPAYGGTSSPLHF
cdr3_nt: TGCGCCAGCAGCCCCGCCTACGGGGGAACAAGTTCACCCCTCCACTTT

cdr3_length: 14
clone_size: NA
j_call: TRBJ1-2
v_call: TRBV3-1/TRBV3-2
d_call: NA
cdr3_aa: CASSQVGQGPRYTF
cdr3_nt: TGTGCCAGCAGCCAAGTAGGCCAGGGCCCTCGCTACACCTTC

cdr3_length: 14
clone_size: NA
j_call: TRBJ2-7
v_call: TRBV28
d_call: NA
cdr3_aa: CASTPRWGRNEQYF
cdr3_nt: TGTGCCAGCACCCCGAGATGGGGGCGAAACGAGCAGTACTTC

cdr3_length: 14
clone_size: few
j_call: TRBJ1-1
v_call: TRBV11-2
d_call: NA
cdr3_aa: CASRNSLMNTEAFF
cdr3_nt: TGTGCCAGCAGGAACTCCCTAATGAACACTGAAGCTTTCTTT

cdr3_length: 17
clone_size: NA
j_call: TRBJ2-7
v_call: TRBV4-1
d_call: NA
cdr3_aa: CASSQDQRDIFSYEQYF
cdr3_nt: TGCGCCAGCAGCCAAGATCAAAGGGACATATTCTCCTACGAGCAGTACTTC

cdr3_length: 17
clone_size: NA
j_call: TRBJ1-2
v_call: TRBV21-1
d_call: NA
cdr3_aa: CASQKRQGGKVNYGYTF
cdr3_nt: TGTGCCAGCCAGAAACGGCAGGGAGGTAAGGTGAACTATGGCTACACCTTC

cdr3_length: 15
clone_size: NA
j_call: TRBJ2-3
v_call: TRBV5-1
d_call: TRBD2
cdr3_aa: CASSLAGGKSDTQYF
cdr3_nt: TGCGCCAGCAGCTTGGCGGGGGGGAAATCAGATACGCAGTATTTT

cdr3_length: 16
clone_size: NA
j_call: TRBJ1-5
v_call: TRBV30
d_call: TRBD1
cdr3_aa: CAWRDRRSPSNQPQHF
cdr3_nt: TGTGCCTGGAGGGACAGGAGATCCCCGAGCAATCAGCCCCAGCATTTT

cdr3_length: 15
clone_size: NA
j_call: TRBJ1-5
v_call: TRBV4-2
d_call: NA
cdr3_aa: CASSQDVGGDQPQHF
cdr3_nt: TGTGCCAGCAGCCAAGATGTGGGCGGGGATCAGCCCCAGCATTTT

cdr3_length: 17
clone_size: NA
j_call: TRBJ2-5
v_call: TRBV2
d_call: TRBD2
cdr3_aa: CASSYRLAGGIQETQYF
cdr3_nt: TGTGCCAGCAGTTACCGACTAGCGGGGGGGATACAAGAGACCCAGTACTTC

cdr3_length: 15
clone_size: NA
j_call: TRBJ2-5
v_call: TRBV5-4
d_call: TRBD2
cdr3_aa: CASSLAAASGETQYF
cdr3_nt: TGTGCCAGCAGCTTGGCCGCAGCTAGCGGCGAGACCCAGTACTTC

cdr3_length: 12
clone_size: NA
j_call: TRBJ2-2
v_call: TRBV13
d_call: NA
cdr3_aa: CASGLGGGELFF
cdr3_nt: TGTGCCAGCGGCCTGGGAGGTGGGGAGCTGTTTTTT

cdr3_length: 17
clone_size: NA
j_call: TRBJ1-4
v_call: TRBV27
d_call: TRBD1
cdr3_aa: CASSSLAGGPTNEKLFF
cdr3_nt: TGTGCCAGCAGTTCTCTGGCAGGGGGCCCAACTAATGAAAAACTGTTTTTT

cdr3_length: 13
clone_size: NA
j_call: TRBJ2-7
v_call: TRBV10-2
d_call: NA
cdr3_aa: CASSDMQYYEQYF
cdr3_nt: TGCGCCAGCAGTGATATGCAGTACTACGAGCAGTACTTC

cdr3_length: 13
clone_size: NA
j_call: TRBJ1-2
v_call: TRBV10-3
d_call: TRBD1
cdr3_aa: CAISRDRENGYTF
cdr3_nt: TGTGCCATCAGTCGGGACAGGGAGAATGGCTACACCTTC

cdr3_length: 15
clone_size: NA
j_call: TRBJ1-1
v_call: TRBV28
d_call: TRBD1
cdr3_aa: CASLQGAPLNTEAFF
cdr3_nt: TGTGCCAGTCTCCAGGGGGCTCCCCTTAACACTGAAGCTTTCTTT